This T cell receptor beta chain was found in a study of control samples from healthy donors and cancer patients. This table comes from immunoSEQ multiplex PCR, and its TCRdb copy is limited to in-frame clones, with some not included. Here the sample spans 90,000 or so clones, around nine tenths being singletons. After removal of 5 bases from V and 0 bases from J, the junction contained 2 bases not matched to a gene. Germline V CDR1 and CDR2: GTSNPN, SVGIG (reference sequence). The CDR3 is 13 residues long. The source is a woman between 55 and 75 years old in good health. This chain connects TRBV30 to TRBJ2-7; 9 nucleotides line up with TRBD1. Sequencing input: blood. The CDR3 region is CAWDRGYSYEQYF. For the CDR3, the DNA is TGTGCCTGGGACAGGGGGTACTCCTACGAGCAGTACTTC.